The rows below give T cell receptor beta chains drawn from one sample of a study of cytomegalovirus exposure and HLA in healthy donors. Only in-frame clones appear in the TCRdb table, and some are missing; sequencing was by immunoSEQ multiplex PCR. Here the sample spans approximately 100,000 clones, approximately 86% being singletons. The sample was PBMCs. The source of these receptors is a man younger than 40 in good health and CMV-seropositive. Both conserved end residues are part of each CDR3. A D gene is named only where the DNA matches it firmly. The size of a clone is reported for some rows only, either as once, few or many, or as a class for expanded clones.

>TRBJ1-5|NA|NA|TRBV13
CASSLGGGQPQHF
TGTGCCAGCAGCTTGGGGGGAGGTCAGCCCCAGCATTTT
>TRBJ2-3|TRBD2|NA|TRBV27
CASSSSGGADTQYF
TGTGCCAGCAGTTCATCGGGAGGTGCAGATACGCAGTATTTT
>TRBJ2-5|TRBD2|NA|TRBV11-2
CASRSLAGRIVQETQYF
TGTGCCAGCAGATCACTAGCGGGCAGGATAGTCCAAGAGACCCAGTACTTC
>TRBJ1-1|TRBD1|once|TRBV4-1
CASSQIGAAGGLRADFF
TGCGCCAGCAGCCAAATAGGAGCGGCAGGGGGCCTCCGTGCAGATTTCTTT
>TRBJ2-3|TRBD2|NA|TRBV15
CATSRGLTSGVSGTQYF
TGTGCCACCAGCAGGGGGTTGACTAGCGGGGTTTCCGGTACGCAGTATTTT
>TRBJ2-1|NA|NA|TRBV20-1
CSAKLYNEQFF
TGCAGTGCAAAACTTTACAATGAGCAGTTCTTC
>TRBJ2-1|TRBD2|NA|TRBV27
CASSFLQREGRGNEQFF
TGTGCCAGCAGTTTCCTGCAGCGGGAGGGCAGGGGCAATGAGCAGTTCTTC
>TRBJ1-4|NA|NA|TRBV29-1
CSVADRTTNEKLFF
TGCAGCGTTGCGGACAGAACAACTAATGAAAAACTGTTTTTT
>TRBJ1-5|NA|NA|TRBV7-8
CASSFFLKTGGYQPQHF
TGTGCCAGCAGCTTTTTCCTTAAGACGGGTGGATATCAGCCCCAGCATTTT
>TRBJ2-7|NA|NA|TRBV5-1
CASSLDRVSVYEQYF
TGCGCCAGCAGCTTGGACAGGGTTTCTGTGTACGAGCAGTACTTC
>TRBJ1-3|NA|NA|TRBV5-1
CASSLAASSGNTIYF
TGCGCCAGCAGCTTGGCCGCTAGCTCTGGAAACACCATATATTTT
>TRBJ2-1|NA|NA|TRBV11-2
CASSPLLEYNEQFF
TGTGCCAGCAGCCCCCTCTTGGAGTACAATGAGCAGTTCTTC
>TRBJ2-7|TRBD2|NA|TRBV7-2
CASSRTSGLSPEQYF
TGTGCCAGCAGCAGGACTAGCGGCCTATCCCCCGAGCAGTACTTC
>TRBJ2-7|TRBD2|NA|TRBV29-1
CSVAPGLSYEQYF
TGCAGCGTTGCACCGGGACTATCCTACGAGCAGTACTTC
>TRBJ1-3|NA|NA|TRBV7-9
CASSLGGHIYF
TGTGCCAGCAGCTTAGGGGGGCACATATATTTT
>TRBJ2-2|TRBD2|few|TRBV30
CAWKIAGVHTGELFF
TGTGCCTGGAAAATAGCGGGAGTGCACACCGGGGAGCTGTTTTTT
>TRBJ2-2|NA|NA|TRBV28
CASSFLRGLGGELFF
TGTGCCAGCAGTTTTCTCAGGGGCCTTGGCGGGGAGCTGTTTTTT
>TRBJ1-3|NA|NA|TRBV5-1
CASSLASGDGNTIYF
TGCGCCAGCAGCTTGGCTTCGGGTGATGGAAACACCATATATTTT
>TRBJ2-3|TRBD1|NA|TRBV14
CASSPHQDRFNTDTQYF
TGTGCCAGCAGCCCTCACCAGGACAGGTTCAACACAGATACGCAGTATTTT
>TRBJ2-3|TRBD2|NA|TRBV7-2
CACRLAGGGDTQYF
TGTGCCTGCCGACTAGCGGGAGGAGGAGATACGCAGTATTTT
>TRBJ2-3|TRBD1|NA|TRBV9
CASSVAGGGTDTQYF
TGTGCCAGCAGCGTAGCAGGGGGCGGCACAGATACGCAGTATTTT
>TRBJ1-2|TRBD1|once|TRBV10-2
CASTPGQGYGYTF
TGCGCCAGCACCCCGGGACAGGGATATGGCTACACCTTC
>TRBJ2-1|NA|NA|TRBV18
CASSPQGDSYNEQFF
TGTGCCAGCTCACCACAGGGGGACTCCTACAATGAGCAGTTCTTC
>TRBJ2-1|TRBD2|NA|TRBV5-1
CASSLAVTSINEQFF
TGCGCCAGCAGCTTGGCCGTGACTAGCATCAATGAGCAGTTCTTC
>TRBJ2-2|TRBD1|once|TRBV10-3
CAISGDRGINTGELFF
TGTGCCATCAGTGGGGACAGGGGGATTAACACCGGGGAGCTGTTTTTT
>TRBJ2-1|TRBD2|NA|TRBV2
CASSDTSGIHEQFF
TGTGCCAGCAGTGACACTAGCGGGATCCATGAGCAGTTCTTC
>TRBJ2-5|NA|few|TRBV27
CASSLAGKYGETQYF
TGTGCCAGCAGTTTGGCGGGGAAGTACGGGGAGACCCAGTACTTC
>TRBJ1-1|TRBD1|NA|TRBV18
CASSPITGTGVTEAFF
TGTGCCAGCTCACCAATCACCGGGACAGGGGTGACTGAAGCTTTCTTT
>TRBJ2-1|TRBD1|once|TRBV5-4
CASRGQGLSYNEQFF
TGTGCCAGCAGGGGACAGGGGCTCTCCTACAATGAGCAGTTCTTC
>TRBJ2-1|TRBD2|once|TRBV28
CASRGLAGGPYNEQFF
TGTGCCAGCCGAGGACTAGCGGGAGGGCCCTACAATGAGCAGTTCTTC
>TRBJ2-7|TRBD1|NA|TRBV28
CASSTRDRSPLEQYF
TGTGCCAGCAGTACCCGGGACAGGAGCCCCCTTGAGCAGTACTTC
>TRBJ1-4|NA|once|TRBV28
CASSLWSGDEKLFF
TGTGCCAGCAGTTTATGGTCAGGGGATGAAAAACTGTTTTTT
>TRBJ2-1|TRBD2|NA|TRBV29-1
CSVGAGSGEQFF
TGCAGCGTGGGAGCGGGATCCGGCGAGCAGTTCTTC
>TRBJ1-4|NA|NA|TRBV18
CASSRSAATNEKLFF
TGTGCCAGCTCGCGAAGTGCCGCAACTAATGAAAAACTGTTTTTT
>TRBJ2-5|TRBD2|NA|TRBV6-1
CASSVTKGVSGRRETQYF
TGTGCCAGCAGTGTTACAAAAGGTGTGAGCGGGAGGAGGGAGACCCAGTACTTC
>TRBJ2-3|NA|once|TRBV4-2
CASSPSSAVTQYF
TGTGCCAGCAGCCCGTCTAGCGCAGTCACGCAGTATTTT
>TRBJ2-5|NA|NA|TRBV7-7
CASSLGAHQETQYF
TGTGCTAGCAGCCTAGGGGCGCACCAAGAGACCCAGTACTTC
>TRBJ2-5|NA|NA|TRBV5-1
CASSFGTTQETQYF
TGCGCCAGCAGCTTTGGGACAACCCAAGAGACCCAGTACTTC
>TRBJ2-3|NA|NA|TRBV7-9
CASSLFRDSGGADTQYF
TGTGCCAGCAGCTTATTCCGGGACTCCGGCGGGGCAGATACGCAGTATTTT
>TRBJ1-5|NA|NA|TRBV6-5
CASSYSPGSNQPQHF
TGTGCCAGCAGTTACTCACCAGGCAGCAATCAGCCCCAGCATTTT